This TCR beta chain was retrieved from a study of blood T cell repertoires in COVID-19. Across the whole study: Whether acute or convalescent, the COVID-19 samples came from the United States, Italy and Spain. From T cells, B-cell-depleted T cells, or PBMCs came the material, which was cDNA or gDNA.

In Seattle, patients joined the study during active infection and were tracked longitudinally. Repertoires were generated with immunoSEQ multiplex PCR, while TCRdb's copy carries only in-frame clones and drops some. This table has roughly 64,000 clones, roughly 75% appearing once. In germline, CDR1 is SGHDT, CDR2 YYEEEE. With V trimmed by 5 bases and J by 7 bases, 8 bases remained unmatched. This CDR3 spans 13 amino acids. The source of this sequence is a man aged 55-75 years with COVID-19, enrolled during active disease. Sequencing input: peripheral blood. The chain recombines TRBV5-6 with TRBJ1-2; 7 positions agree with TRBD1. CDR3 loop: CASSAPTGSGYTF. CDR3 bases: TGTGCCAGCAGTGCACCGACAGGGTCTGGCTACACCTTC.